The entry that follows covers one TCR beta chain sequence. The data were obtained in a study of T cell changes during pregnancy in multiple sclerosis. Method: immunoSEQ multiplex PCR; TCRdb's copy keeps in-frame clones and lacks some. The table lists about 40,000 clones, approximately 92% of them singletons. This CDR3 spans 17 amino acids. Germline trimming cut 4 bases from V and 3 bases from J; bases unmatched to any gene: 9. Per germline, CDR1 MGHRA and CDR2 YSYEKL. The chain uses TRBV4-1 and TRBJ2-1; TRBD2 agrees at 10 bases. The origin of this receptor is a female donor with multiple sclerosis, enrolled in a pregnancy study. The source was CD4+ T cells from peripheral blood mononuclear cells, collected in the first trimester of pregnancy. CDR3 loop: CASSPTRTSGVYNEQFF. The DNA for the CDR3 is TGCGCCAGCAGCCCAACGCGGACTAGCGGAGTCTACAATGAGCAGTTCTTC.